These 12 T cell receptor beta chains were all obtained from the same sample, sequenced in a study of blood T cells in healthy people across ages. Primed by a sample-barcoded 5' primer and a J-beta primer mix, a second PCR proceeded for 7 to 11 cycles. TCRdb redid the calling of the 5' RACE reads with MiXCR, one entry per CDR3 protein. Found here are 1,800,000 or so distinct CDR3 sequences, about 39% of them singletons; the top ten hold 23%. Sequencing was carried out using blood. These receptors came from a human donor in good health.

CDR3 protein: CASSFWTSGGKSSGANVLTF. CDR3 bases: TGTGCCAGCAGCTTTTGGACTAGCGGGGGGAAAAGCTCTGGGGCCAACGTCCTGACTTTC. The gene calls are TRBV7-9 and TRBJ2-6; 14 bases align to TRBD2. Germline trimming cut 3 bases from V and 0 bases from J; bases unmatched to any gene: 7. The CDR3 length is 20 residues. Germline CDR1 reads SEHNR; CDR2 reads FQNEAQ (reference sequence).

The chain couples TRBV2 to TRBJ2-1; D call uncertain. Germline CDR1 SNHLY, CDR2 FYNNEI. Trimming removed 7 bases from V and 7 bases from J, with 14 bases in between. The CDR3 runs 13 residues. DNA of the CDR3: TGTGCCAGCAAGGTGTTAGCTGGGAATGAGCAGTTCTTC. It specifies CASKVLAGNEQFF.

The CDR3 nucleotides read TGTGCCGGACGCGGGCAGGGTGATAATCCAGATACGCAGTATTTT. This encodes CAGRGQGDNPDTQYF. This chain connects TRBV6-6 to TRBJ2-3; the D call may be TRBD1 or TRBD2 (5 bases each). This CDR3 spans 15 amino acids. Germline V gene lookup returns CDR1 MNHNY and CDR2 SVGAGI (reference sequence). The V end lost 11 bases, the J end lost 4 bases, and 22 bases lay between the germline ends.

The chain has TRBV2 and TRBJ1-1; D gene uncertain. There are 15 residues in the CDR3. The ends were cut back, 4 bases at V and 5 bases at J, with 17 bases in the middle. Germline V lookup: CDR1 SNHLY, CDR2 FYNNEI. The CDR3 sequence: CASSVGREFGTEAFF. The CDR3 DNA sequence: TGTGCCAGCAGTGTGGGAAGGGAGTTCGGAACTGAAGCTTTCTTT. Full variable domain (outside the CDR3, taken from reference TRBV2 and TRBJ1-1): EPEVTQTPSHQVTQMGQEVILRCVPISNHLYFYWYRQILGQKVEFLVSFYNNEISEKSEIFDDQFSVERPDGSNFTLKIRSTKLEDSAMYFCASSVGREFGTEAFFGQGTRLTVV.

This chain links TRBV6-2 or TRBV6-3 with TRBJ2-5; TRBD2 is a possible D gene (6 bases). V was trimmed by 7 bases and J by 11 bases, leaving 29 bases between them. The CDR3 is made up of 16 amino acids. Germline V gives CDR1 MNHEY, CDR2 SVGEGT. CDR3: CASNLYGISGYNEQYF. The CDR3 nucleotides read TGTGCCAGCAACCTCTACGGGATTAGCGGTTACAATGAGCAGTACTTC.

This clonotype showed up just a few times. The chain joins TRBV14 to TRBJ2-1; D remains unclear. The length of the CDR3 is 15 residues. CDR1 is SGHDN and CDR2 is FVKESK in the germline V gene. The V end lost 1 base, the J end lost 4 bases, and 11 bases lay between the germline ends. The CDR3, as DNA: TGTGCCAGCAGCCAAGGCTCGCTACGGTACAATGAGCAGTTCTTC. As protein: CASSQGSLRYNEQFF.

V usage is TRBV3-1 and J usage is TRBJ2-1; 9 positions agree with TRBD2. The CDR3 contains 16 residues. CDR1 LGHDT and CDR2 YNNKEL come from the germline V gene (reference sequence). V shed 3 bases, J shed 2 bases, and the junction held 5 bases outside the gene matches. CDR3 amino acids: CASSHVAGATYNEQFF. For the CDR3, the DNA is TGTGCCAGCAGCCATGTAGCGGGGGCGACCTACAATGAGCAGTTCTTC.

The chain has TRBV20-1 and TRBJ2-1; D gene ambiguous. With 1 base removed from V and 3 bases from J, the gap between germline ends came to 13 bases. From germline, CDR1 is DFQATT and CDR2 SNEGSKA (reference sequence). The CDR3 loop spans 15 amino acids. This CDR3 reads CSARVVLVSYNEQFF. CDR3 nucleotide sequence: TGCAGTGCTAGAGTCGTCCTAGTGAGCTACAATGAGCAGTTCTTC.

Only a few counts were recorded for this clonotype. The genes are TRBV4-1 and TRBJ1-1; D not certain. Germline loops: CDR1 MGHRA, CDR2 YSYEKL. Trimming removed 1 base at V and 2 bases at J, with 14 bases between. The CDR3 is made up of 16 amino acids. The CDR3 coding sequence is TGCGCCAGCAGCCAAGGGGGTCCCGGGAGCAACACTGAAGCTTTCTTT. Residues: CASSQGGPGSNTEAFF.

The V call is TRBV7-9, the J call TRBJ2-4; weak D call: TRBD1 (6 bases). The end of the DNA is better explained by TRBJ2-7, so the J call may be wrong. Germline V gene sequence: CDR1 SEHNR, CDR2 FQNEAQ (reference sequence). The length of the CDR3 is 16 residues. This CDR3 is CATSQITGTRIYEQYF. The CDR3 DNA follows: TGTGCCACCTCACAAATCACCGGGACAAGGATCTACGAGCAGTACTTC.

V is TRBV12-3 or TRBV12-4 and J is TRBJ1-2; tentatively, D is TRBD1 (6 bases). The CDR3 is made up of 13 amino acids. V was clipped by 2 bases and J by 6 bases, with 10 bases between them. This CDR3 reads CASSLFRGNGYTF. The CDR3 nucleotides are TGTGCCAGCAGTTTATTCAGGGGAAATGGCTACACCTTC.

Of note for this clonotype: One junction end disagrees with the germline gene, perhaps due to a read error. The gene calls are TRBV7-7 and TRBJ2-5; D is perhaps TRBD2 (6 bases). Per the germline V gene, CDR1 is SSHAT and CDR2 is FNYEAQ (reference sequence). The CDR3 loop spans 13 amino acids. The CDR3 is CASSTRGRGTQYF. The DNA of the CDR3 is TGTGCTAGCAGCACTCGGGGGAGAGGGACCCAGTACTTC.